The 11 T cell receptor beta chains in this list originate from one sample, sequenced in a study of cytomegalovirus exposure and HLA in healthy donors. The method was immunoSEQ multiplex PCR; TCRdb's version includes in-frame clones alone and lacks a portion of them. The profile shows over 200,000 clones, around 90% of them singletons. Sequenced sample: PBMCs. The receptors were gathered from a woman between 18 and 29 years old in good health and CMV-seropositive.

The chain has TRBV6-1 and TRBJ1-2; D possibly corresponds to TRBD1 (5 bases). V was pared by 3 bases and J by 1 base, with 9 bases between. The CDR3 has 14 amino acids. In germline, CDR1 is MNHNS, CDR2 SASEGT. The CDR3 loop reads CASSDRAFNYGYTF. The CDR3 nucleotides read TGTGCCAGCAGTGACAGGGCTTTTAACTATGGCTACACCTTC.

The gene calls are TRBV2 and TRBJ1-2; TRBD1 is a possible D gene (5 bases). The CDR3 has 14 amino acids. The ends were cut back, 6 bases at V and 4 bases at J, with 15 bases in the middle. CDR1 and CDR2 (germline): SNHLY, FYNNEI. In DNA form, the CDR3 reads TGTGCCAGCAGCCCGCGGGGGTCAGGCTATGGCTACACCTTC. Its protein product is CASSPRGSGYGYTF. Using reference TRBV2 and TRBJ1-2 for the parts outside the CDR3, the full variable domain is EPEVTQTPSHQVTQMGQEVILRCVPISNHLYFYWYRQILGQKVEFLVSFYNNEISEKSEIFDDQFSVERPDGSNFTLKIRSTKLEDSAMYFCASSPRGSGYGYTFGSGTRLTVV.

This clone is a singleton in its sample. This chain links TRBV5-1 with TRBJ1-1; possible D gene TRBD1, 6 bases. The germline CDR1 and CDR2 sequences are SGHRS and YFSETQ. V was shortened by 6 bases and J by 7 bases, with 22 bases between the two germline ends. This CDR3 is 15 amino acids long. CDR3 residues: CASISSKGGPGEAFF. In DNA, the CDR3 is TGCGCCAGCATTTCCTCAAAAGGGGGACCTGGTGAAGCTTTCTTT.

The J gene is TRBJ1-3, the V gene TRBV27; 8 bases align to TRBD1. The V and J ends lost 3 bases and 2 bases, in that order; junction bases with no gene match: 3. This CDR3 is 15 amino acids long. Per germline, CDR1 MNHEY and CDR2 SMNVEV (reference sequence). The DNA for the CDR3 is TGTGCCAGCAGTTTGCTACAGGGGGCTGGAAACACCATATATTTT. It is translated as CASSLLQGAGNTIYF.

CDR3 DNA: TGTGCCAGCAGCCCCCGGGTCGGCAGAGAGACCCAGTACTTC. Translation: CASSPRVGRETQYF. This chain connects TRBV4-2 to TRBJ2-5; unclear D gene. Trimming stripped 4 bases from V and 4 bases from J, with 13 bases between. There are 14 residues in the CDR3. Germline V gives CDR1 LGHNA, CDR2 YNFKEQ.

This rearrangement joins TRBV25-1 to TRBJ2-1; D is ambiguous. V was pared by 7 bases and J by 4 bases, with 20 bases between. The germline CDR1 and CDR2 sequences are MGHDK and SYGVNS. The CDR3 loop spans 16 amino acids. CDR3 nucleotides: TGTGCCAGCACGTTCCCAGATGATTCTGTATACAATGAGCAGTTCTTC. Translated: CASTFPDDSVYNEQFF.

The chain carries TRBV6-1 and TRBJ2-1; TRBD1 aligns across 9 bases. Trimming at V came to 8 bases and at J to 7 bases, leaving 9 bases not matched to a gene. Germline V CDR1 and CDR2: MNHNS, SASEGT. CDR3 length equals 14 residues. This chain's CDR3 is CASRMGQGGNEQFF. CDR3 bases: TGTGCCAGCCGTATGGGACAGGGCGGTAATGAGCAGTTCTTC.

The count of this clone is one. The chain uses TRBV7-9 and TRBJ1-2; perhaps TRBD1 as D (5 bases). The germline gives CDR1 SEHNR, CDR2 FQNEAQ (reference sequence). V was clipped by 4 bases and J by 1 base, with 19 bases between them. The CDR3 has 17 residues. The CDR3 nucleotides read TGTGCCAGCAGCTCGACAGAGGAACCTGTGTATAACTATGGCTACACCTTC. It specifies CASSSTEEPVYNYGYTF.

CDR3 sequence reads: CASSVTRGRTSGEQYF. The CDR3 DNA reads TGTGCCAGCAGTGTTACCAGGGGGCGGACGAGCGGCGAGCAGTACTTC. The gene calls are TRBV6-1 and TRBJ2-7; 8 bases line up with TRBD1. The CDR3 contains 16 residues. Germline lookup yields CDR1 MNHNS and CDR2 SASEGT. V shed 4 bases and J 6 bases; nucleotides not matched to a gene: 14.

The V gene is TRBV2, the J gene TRBJ1-1; D is unclear. This CDR3 has 12 amino acids. V was cut by 4 bases and J by 5 bases, with 8 bases left in between. Germline CDR1 SNHLY, CDR2 FYNNEI. In DNA, the CDR3 is TGTGCCAGCAGTGCCGAGGGTACTGAAGCTTTCTTT. Amino acids: CASSAEGTEAFF.

The chain combines TRBV5-1 with TRBJ2-5, with 8 bases matching TRBD2. Germline CDR1 and CDR2: SGHRS and YFSETQ. Trimming took 2 bases from V and 5 from J; bases not matched to a gene: 5. This CDR3 comprises 14 residues. The CDR3 protein is CASSLAGVGETQYF. CDR3 nucleotides: TGCGCCAGCAGCTTAGCGGGAGTAGGGGAGACCCAGTACTTC.